This TCR beta chain was sequenced in a study of blood T cell repertoires in COVID-19. In the study overall: Donors in the United States, Italy and Spain gave samples during acute or convalescent COVID-19.

Profiling relied on immunoSEQ multiplex PCR, and the TCRdb table lists in-frame clones only, not all of them. The data contain over 150,000 clones, about 87% of them singletons. The CDR3 has 18 amino acids. The trim removed 3 bases at V and 0 bases at J, leaving 6 bases unmatched. Germline V gives CDR1 SGHVS, CDR2 FQNEAQ. The chain employs TRBV7-8 and TRBJ2-1, with 12 bases that match TRBD2. Sequencing was performed on peripheral blood. The sequence was collected from a woman under 30 who had recovered from COVID-19. Here the CDR3 reads CASSFPGLAGGSYNEQFF. CDR3 bases: TGTGCCAGCAGCTTCCCGGGACTAGCGGGCGGCTCCTACAATGAGCAGTTCTTC.